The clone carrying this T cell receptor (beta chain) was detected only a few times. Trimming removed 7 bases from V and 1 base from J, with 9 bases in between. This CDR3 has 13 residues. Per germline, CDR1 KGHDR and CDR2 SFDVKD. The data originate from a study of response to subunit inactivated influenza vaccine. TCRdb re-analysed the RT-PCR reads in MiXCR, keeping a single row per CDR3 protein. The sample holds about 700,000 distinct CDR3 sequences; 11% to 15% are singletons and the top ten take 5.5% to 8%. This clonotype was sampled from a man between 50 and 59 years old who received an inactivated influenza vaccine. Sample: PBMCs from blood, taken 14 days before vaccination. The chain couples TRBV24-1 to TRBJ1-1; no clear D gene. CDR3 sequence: CATRDDKNTEAFF. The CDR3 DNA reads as TGTGCCACCAGGGACGACAAGAACACTGAAGCTTTCTTT.